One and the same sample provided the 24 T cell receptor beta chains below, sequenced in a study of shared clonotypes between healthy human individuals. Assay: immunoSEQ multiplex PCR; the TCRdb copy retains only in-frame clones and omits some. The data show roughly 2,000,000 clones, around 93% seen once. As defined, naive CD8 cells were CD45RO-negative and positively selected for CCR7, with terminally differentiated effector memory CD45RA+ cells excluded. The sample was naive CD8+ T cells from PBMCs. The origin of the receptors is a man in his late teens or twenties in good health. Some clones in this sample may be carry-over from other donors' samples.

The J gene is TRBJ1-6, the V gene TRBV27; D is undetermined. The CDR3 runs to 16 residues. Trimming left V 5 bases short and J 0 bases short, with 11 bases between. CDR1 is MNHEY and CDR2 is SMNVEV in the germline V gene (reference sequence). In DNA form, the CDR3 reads TGTGCCAGCAGTCCAGACACGAGCTCCTATAATTCACCCCTCCACTTT. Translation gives CASSPDTSSYNSPLHF.

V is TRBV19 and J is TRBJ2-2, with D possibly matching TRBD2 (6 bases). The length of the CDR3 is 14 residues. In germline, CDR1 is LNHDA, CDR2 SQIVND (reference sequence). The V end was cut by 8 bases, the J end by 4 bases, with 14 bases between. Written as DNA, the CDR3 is TGTGCCAGTTTGAGCGGGTTTGGCACCGGGGAGCTGTTTTTT. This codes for CASLSGFGTGELFF.

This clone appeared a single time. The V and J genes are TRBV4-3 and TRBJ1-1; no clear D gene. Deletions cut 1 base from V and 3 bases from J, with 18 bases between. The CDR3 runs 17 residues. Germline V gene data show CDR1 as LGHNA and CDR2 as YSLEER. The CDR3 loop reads CASSQVFEVSLDTEAFF. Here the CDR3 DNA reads TGCGCCAGCAGCCAAGTGTTCGAAGTCTCTTTGGACACTGAAGCTTTCTTT.

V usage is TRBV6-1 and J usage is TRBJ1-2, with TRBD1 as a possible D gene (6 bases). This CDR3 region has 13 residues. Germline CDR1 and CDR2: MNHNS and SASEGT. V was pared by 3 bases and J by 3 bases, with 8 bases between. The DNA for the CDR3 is TGTGCCAGCAGTGACAGGGGTGACTATGGCTACACCTTC. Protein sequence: CASSDRGDYGYTF.

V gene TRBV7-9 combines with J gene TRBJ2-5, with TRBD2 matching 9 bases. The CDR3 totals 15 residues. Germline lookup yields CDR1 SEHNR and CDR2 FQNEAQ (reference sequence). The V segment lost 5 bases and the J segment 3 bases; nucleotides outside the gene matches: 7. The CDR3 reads CASSRRLAAEETQYF. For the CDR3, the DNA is TGTGCCAGCAGCCGGAGACTAGCGGCAGAAGAGACCCAGTACTTC.

The CDR3: CASAPSGNTGELFF. CDR3 DNA: TGTGCTAGTGCGCCGAGCGGGAACACCGGGGAGCTGTTTTTT. The chain links TRBV12-5 to TRBJ2-2; possibly TRBD2 for D (5 bases). Per the germline V gene, CDR1 is LGHNT and CDR2 is FRNRAP. V was pared by 7 bases and J by 1 base, with 10 bases between. The CDR3 is 14 residues long.

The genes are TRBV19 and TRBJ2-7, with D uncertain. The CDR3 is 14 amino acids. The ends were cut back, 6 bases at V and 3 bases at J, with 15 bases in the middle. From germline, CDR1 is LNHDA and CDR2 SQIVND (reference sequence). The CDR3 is CASSGTGYSYEQYF. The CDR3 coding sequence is TGTGCCAGTAGCGGCACCGGGTATAGCTACGAGCAGTACTTC.

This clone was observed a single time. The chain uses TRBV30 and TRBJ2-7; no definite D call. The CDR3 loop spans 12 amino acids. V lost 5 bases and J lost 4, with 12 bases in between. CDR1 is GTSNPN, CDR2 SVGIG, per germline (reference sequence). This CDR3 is CAWSSTMYEQYF. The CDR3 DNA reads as TGTGCCTGGTCCAGCACGATGTACGAGCAGTACTTC.

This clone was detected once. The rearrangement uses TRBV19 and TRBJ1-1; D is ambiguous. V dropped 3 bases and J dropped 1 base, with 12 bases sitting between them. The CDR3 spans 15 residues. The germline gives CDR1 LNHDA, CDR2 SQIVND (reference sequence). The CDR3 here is CASSILTVENTEAFF. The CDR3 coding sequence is TGTGCCAGTAGTATCCTAACAGTGGAGAACACTGAAGCTTTCTTT.

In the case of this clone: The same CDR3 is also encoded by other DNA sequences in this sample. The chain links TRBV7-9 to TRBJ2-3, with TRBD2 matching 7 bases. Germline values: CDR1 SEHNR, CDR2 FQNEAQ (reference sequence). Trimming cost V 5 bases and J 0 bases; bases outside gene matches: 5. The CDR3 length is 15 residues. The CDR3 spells CASSPSGISTDTQYF. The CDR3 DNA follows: TGTGCCAGCAGCCCTAGCGGAATTAGCACAGATACGCAGTATTTT. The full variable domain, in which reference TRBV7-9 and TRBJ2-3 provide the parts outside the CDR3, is DTGVSQNPRHKITKRGQNVTFRCDPISEHNRLYWYRQTLGQGPEFLTYFQNEAQLEKSRLLSDRFSAERPKGSFSTLEIQRTEQGDSAMYLCASSPSGISTDTQYFGPGTRLTVL.

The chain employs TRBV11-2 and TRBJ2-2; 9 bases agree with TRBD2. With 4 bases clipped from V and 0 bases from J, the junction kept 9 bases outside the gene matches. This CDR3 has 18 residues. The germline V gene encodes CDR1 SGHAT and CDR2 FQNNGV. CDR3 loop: CASSSEYRTSANTGELFF. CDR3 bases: TGTGCCAGCAGCTCCGAGTACAGGACTAGCGCGAACACCGGGGAGCTGTTTTTT.

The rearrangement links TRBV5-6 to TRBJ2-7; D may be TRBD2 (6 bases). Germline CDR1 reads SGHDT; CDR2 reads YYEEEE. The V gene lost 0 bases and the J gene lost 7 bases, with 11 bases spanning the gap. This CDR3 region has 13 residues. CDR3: CASSLADAGEQYF. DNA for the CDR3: TGTGCCAGCAGCTTGGCAGATGCGGGGGAGCAGTACTTC. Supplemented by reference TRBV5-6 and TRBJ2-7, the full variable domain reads DAGVTQSPTHLIKTRGQQVTLRCSPKSGHDTVSWYQQALGQGPQFIFQYYEEEERQRGNFPDRFSGHQFPNYSSELNVNALLLGDSALYLCASSLADAGEQYFGPGTRLTVT.

CDR3 sequence reads: CASSPGTAYNEQFF. The CDR3 DNA follows: TGTGCCAGCAGCCCAGGGACGGCCTACAATGAGCAGTTCTTC. This chain uses TRBV7-8 with TRBJ2-1; D could derive from TRBD1 or TRBD2 (5 bases each). The CDR3 extends over 14 amino acids. Germline lookup yields CDR1 SGHVS and CDR2 FQNEAQ. V dropped 5 bases and J dropped 2 bases, with 10 bases sitting between them.

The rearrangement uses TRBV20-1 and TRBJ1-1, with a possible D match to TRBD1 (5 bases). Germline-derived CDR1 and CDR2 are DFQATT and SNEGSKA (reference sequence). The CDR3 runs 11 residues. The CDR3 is CMGLWGTEAFF. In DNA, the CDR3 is TGCATGGGACTGTGGGGCACTGAAGCTTTCTTT.

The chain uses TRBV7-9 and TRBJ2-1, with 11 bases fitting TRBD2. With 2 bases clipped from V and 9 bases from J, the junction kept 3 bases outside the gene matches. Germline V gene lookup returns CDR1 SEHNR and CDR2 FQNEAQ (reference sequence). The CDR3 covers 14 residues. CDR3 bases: TGTGCCAGCAGCTTACTAGCGGGAGGTCGTGAGCAGTTCTTC. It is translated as CASSLLAGGREQFF.

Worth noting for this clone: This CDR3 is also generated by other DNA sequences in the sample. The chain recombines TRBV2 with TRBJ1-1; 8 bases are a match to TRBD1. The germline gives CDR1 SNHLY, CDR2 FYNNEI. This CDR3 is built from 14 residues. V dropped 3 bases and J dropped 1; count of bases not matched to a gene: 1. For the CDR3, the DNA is TGTGCCAGCAGTGACGGGACAGGGAACACTGAAGCTTTCTTT. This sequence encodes CASSDGTGNTEAFF.

The CDR3 DNA reads as TGTGCCAGCAGTCCCGGGACAGGATATCAGCCCCAGCATTTT. This codes for CASSPGTGYQPQHF. The rearrangement joins TRBV2 to TRBJ1-5; TRBD1 aligns across 8 bases. The CDR3 loop spans 14 amino acids. The V segment lost 5 bases and the J segment 5 bases; nucleotides outside the gene matches: 5. Germline V gene data show CDR1 as SNHLY and CDR2 as FYNNEI.

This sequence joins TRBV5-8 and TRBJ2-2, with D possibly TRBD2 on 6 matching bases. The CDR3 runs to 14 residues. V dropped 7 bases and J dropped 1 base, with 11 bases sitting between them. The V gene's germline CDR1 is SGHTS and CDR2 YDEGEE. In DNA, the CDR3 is TGTGCCAGCCGAGATAGCGGGAACACCGGGGAGCTGTTTTTT. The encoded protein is CASRDSGNTGELFF.

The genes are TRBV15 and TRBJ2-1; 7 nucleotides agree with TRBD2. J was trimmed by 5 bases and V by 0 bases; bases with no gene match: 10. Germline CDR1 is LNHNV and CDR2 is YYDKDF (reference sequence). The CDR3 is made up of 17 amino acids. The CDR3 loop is CATSRDLSGGRDNEQFF. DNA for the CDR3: TGTGCCACCAGCAGAGATCTGTCTGGGGGGAGGGACAATGAGCAGTTCTTC.

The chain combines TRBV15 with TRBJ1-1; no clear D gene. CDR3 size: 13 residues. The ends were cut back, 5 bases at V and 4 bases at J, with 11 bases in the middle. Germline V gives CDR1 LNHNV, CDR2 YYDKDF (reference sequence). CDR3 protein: CATSPLRGTEAFF. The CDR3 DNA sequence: TGTGCCACCAGCCCCCTACGGGGCACTGAAGCTTTCTTT.

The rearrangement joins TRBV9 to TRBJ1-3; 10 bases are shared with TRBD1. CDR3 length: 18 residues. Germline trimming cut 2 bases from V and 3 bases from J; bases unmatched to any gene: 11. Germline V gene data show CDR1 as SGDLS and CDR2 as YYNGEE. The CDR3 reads CASSVTTGGETLGNTIYF. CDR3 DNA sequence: TGTGCCAGCAGCGTTACGACAGGGGGCGAAACTCTTGGAAACACCATATATTTT.

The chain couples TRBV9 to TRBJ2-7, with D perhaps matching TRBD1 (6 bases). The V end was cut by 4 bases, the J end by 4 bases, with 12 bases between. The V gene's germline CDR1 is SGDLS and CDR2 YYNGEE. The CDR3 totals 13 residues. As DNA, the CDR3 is TGTGCCAGCAGCACCCCAGGGGCTTACGAGCAGTACTTC. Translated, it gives CASSTPGAYEQYF.

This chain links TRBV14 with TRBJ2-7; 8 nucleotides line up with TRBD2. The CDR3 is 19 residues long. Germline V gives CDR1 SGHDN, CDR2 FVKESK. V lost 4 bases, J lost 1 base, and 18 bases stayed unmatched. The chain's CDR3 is CASSPSPARGLARSYEQYF. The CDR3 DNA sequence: TGTGCCAGCAGCCCTTCTCCGGCCCGAGGACTAGCCAGGTCCTACGAGCAGTACTTC.

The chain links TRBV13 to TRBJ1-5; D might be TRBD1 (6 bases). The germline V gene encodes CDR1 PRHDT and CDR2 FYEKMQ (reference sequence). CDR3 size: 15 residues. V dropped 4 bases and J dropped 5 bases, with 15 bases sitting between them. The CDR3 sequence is CASSSRQAGDQPQHF. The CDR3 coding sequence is TGTGCCAGCAGCTCGCGGCAGGCAGGGGATCAGCCCCAGCATTTT.